The sequence of this T cell receptor beta chain was determined in a study of cytomegalovirus exposure and HLA in healthy donors. Study-wide results and limits: In an earlier analysis, about 87% or about 30%: the productive usage of most TCR beta V segments. A later analysis showed that HLA-associated TCR beta chains had undergone more clonal expansion than equally common others.

A few counts support this clone. Its antigen is not identified. The CDR3 extends over 13 amino acids. V lost 7 bases, J lost 10 bases, and 14 bases lay in between. Germline CDR1 reads MNHNS; CDR2 reads SASEGT. In the PCR, 60 Vbeta and 13 Jbeta primers were used. Sequencing was performed with immunoSEQ multiplex PCR; in TCRdb, only in-frame clones are kept and a portion is missing. Of 90,000 to 120,000 clones in the sample, roughly 80% were seen once. V gene TRBV6-1 combines with J gene TRBJ1-6; maybe TRBD1 (5 bases). This TCR came from a young man in good health and CMV-seronegative. The sample consisted of PBMCs. CDR3 bases: TGTGCCAGCACCCCCGGGGGGTACTCACCCCTCCACTTT. Encoded protein: CASTPGGYSPLHF.